Given below is one T cell receptor beta chain in context. What it binds is not known. The study sequenced cultured CD4+ T cell DNA using the Oncomine TCR Beta short-read assay. Each CDR3 protein gets one entry after TCRdb re-called the PCR reads with MiXCR. Of around 7,100 distinct CDR3 sequences in the sample, approximately 70% are singletons; the top ten hold 16%. The entry originates in a study of vaccination and CD4 T cells after COVID-19. Trimming cost V 4 bases and J 6 bases, with 13 bases left between them. The germline gives CDR1 SNHLY, CDR2 FYNNEI. The CDR3 consists of 13 residues. Treatment defined: roughly 10-day PBMC culture with coronavirus spike peptide pools or control peptides (ViraFEST assay).

The rearrangement joins TRBV2 to TRBJ2-7; D gene unclear. Sequencing was carried out using CD4+ T cells from blood, cultured in vitro. The clonotype was recovered from a human donor who had recovered from COVID-19. CDR3 in DNA: TGTGCCAGCAGTGGGGTGGGCATTCTCGAGCAGTACTTC. It specifies CASSGVGILEQYF.